This TCR beta chain is from a study of cytomegalovirus exposure and HLA in healthy donors. The CDR3 contains 12 residues. CDR1 is SQVTM, CDR2 ANQGSEA, per germline. V gave up 4 bases and J gave up 2 bases, with 9 bases separating them. In the PCR, 60 Vbeta and 13 Jbeta primers were used. Clones were read by immunoSEQ multiplex PCR, and TCRdb kept only the in-frame ones, dropping some. The sample lists about 200,000 clones; more than 65% were seen once. The study sampled nominally healthy donors, though unrecorded immune exposures were likely. This sequence was found in a man aged 45-65 years in good health and CMV-seronegative. The J gene is TRBJ2-7, the V gene TRBV29-1; D is uncertain. Sample: PBMCs. The CDR3 loop is CSVVGTAYEQYF. CDR3 nucleotides: TGCAGCGTTGTAGGTACAGCCTACGAGCAGTACTTC.